This T cell receptor (beta chain) was documented in a study of cytomegalovirus exposure and HLA in healthy donors. Broader study findings: A later analysis linked a missense variant in DCLRE1C to the trimming of TCR beta V and J genes. Several of the most significant clusters were apparently associated with common viral pathogens in a later analysis.

A multiplex PCR was run with 60 Vbeta primers and 13 Jbeta primers. Some clones are missing from TCRdb's copy, which holds only in-frame ones; the method was immunoSEQ multiplex PCR. The sample consists of some 92,000 clones, around 85% of them appearing once. Concerning this clone: Its antigen is unidentified.

Trimming left V 10 bases short and J 6 bases short, with 15 bases between. The CDR3 sequence is 12 residues long. Germline V gene lookup returns CDR1 MDHEN and CDR2 SYDVKM. The clonotype originates from a young man in good health and CMV-seronegative. The sample taken for sequencing was PBMCs. The chain uses TRBV28 and TRBJ1-2; D call uncertain. The CDR3 sequence: CAIFTLEDGYTF. The CDR3 nucleotides are TGTGCCATCTTTACCTTGGAGGATGGCTACACCTTC.